Presented here are 16 T cell receptor beta chains from one specimen sequenced in a study of PD-1 blockade in classical Hodgkin lymphoma. With no exception, relapse followed autologous stem cell transplantation in all patients, and brentuximab vedotin exposure varied. Assay used: immunoSEQ multiplex PCR; TCRdb lists only in-frame clones, some missing. The sample carries several thousand clones, approximately 74% recorded once. The sequencing used peripheral blood mononuclear cells (PBMCs), collected at baseline. These receptors originate from a human donor with classical Hodgkin lymphoma.

The table lists this clone with a count of one. The chain is built from TRBV5-5 and TRBJ1-5; TRBD1 aligns across 10 bases. Per germline, CDR1 SGHKS and CDR2 YYEKEE (reference sequence). The CDR3 contains 16 residues. Trimming cost V 4 bases and J 3 bases; bases outside gene matches: 7. DNA for the CDR3: TGTGCCAGCAGCCCCGGGACAGGGGTGTTCAATCAGCCCCAGCATTTT. Protein: CASSPGTGVFNQPQHF.

The gene calls are TRBV7-6 and TRBJ2-6; D gene unclear. The CDR3 consists of 16 residues. Per the germline V gene, CDR1 is SGHVS and CDR2 is FNYEAQ. Trimming took 1 base from V and 2 from J, leaving 9 bases between them. The CDR3: CASSLEGGTGANVLTF. The CDR3 region has the DNA TGTGCCAGCAGCTTAGAAGGTGGGACTGGGGCCAACGTCCTGACTTTC.

This clone appeared a single time. V is TRBV27 and J is TRBJ2-3, with D possibly being TRBD1 or TRBD2 (5 bases each). Germline V gives CDR1 MNHEY, CDR2 SMNVEV (reference sequence). The CDR3 is made up of 15 amino acids. Deletions cut 0 bases from V and 3 bases from J, with 10 bases between. The CDR3 DNA is TGTGCCAGCAGTTTATCGGGGGATTGGACAGATACGCAGTATTTT. This codes for CASSLSGDWTDTQYF.

This chain links TRBV7-8 with TRBJ2-7, with D possibly TRBD2 on 6 matching bases. V was clipped by 3 bases and J by 0 bases, with 9 bases between them. The CDR3 is 14 amino acids. Germline values: CDR1 SGHVS, CDR2 FQNEAQ. The CDR3 here is CASSFSSDSYEQYF. The CDR3 nucleotides read TGTGCCAGCAGCTTTTCTAGCGACTCCTACGAGCAGTACTTC.

V and J are TRBV25-1 and TRBJ2-3; D might be TRBD1 (5 bases). Trimming pared 4 bases from V and 4 bases from J, leaving 15 bases between. In germline, CDR1 is MGHDK, CDR2 SYGVNS. CDR3 length: 15 residues. CDR3 residues: CASSGFQGVADTQYF. DNA for the CDR3: TGTGCCAGCAGTGGATTCCAAGGGGTCGCAGATACGCAGTATTTT.

J is TRBJ2-7 and V is TRBV5-5; tentatively, D is TRBD1 (6 bases). Germline V CDR1 and CDR2: SGHKS, YYEKEE (reference sequence). V was clipped by 0 bases and J by 2 bases, with 12 bases between them. This CDR3 region has 15 residues. CDR3 DNA sequence: TGTGCCAGCAGCTTGGTTACAGGGTACGCCTACGAGCAGTACTTC. This codes for CASSLVTGYAYEQYF.

The chain joins TRBV7-8 to TRBJ2-1; no clear D gene. In germline, CDR1 is SGHVS, CDR2 FQNEAQ. V was pared by 5 bases and J by 2 bases, with 10 bases between. The CDR3 has 14 residues. CDR3 DNA sequence: TGTGCCAGCAGCGATAGACTCACCTACAATGAGCAGTTCTTC. Residues: CASSDRLTYNEQFF.

This chain links TRBV19 with TRBJ2-1; weak D call: TRBD2 (6 bases). Per the germline V gene, CDR1 is LNHDA and CDR2 is SQIVND (reference sequence). Trimming took 2 bases from V and 4 from J, leaving 12 bases between them. CDR3 size: 15 residues. The CDR3 loop is CASSIYGRGYNEQFF. The CDR3 DNA is TGTGCCAGTAGTATATACGGGAGAGGGTACAATGAGCAGTTCTTC.

A remark on this clone: Germline is not matched at one junction end, which may reflect a read error. The chain combines TRBV9 with TRBJ2-5; 15 bases align to TRBD2. The CDR3 runs 16 residues. Germline V CDR1 and CDR2: SGDLS, YYNGEE. The CDR3, as DNA: TGTGCCAGCAGAGTAGGACTAGCGGGAGGGCCGGGGACCCAGTACTTC. Translating gives CASRVGLAGGPGTQYF.

The chain is built from TRBV4-3 and TRBJ2-1; the D call may be TRBD1 or TRBD2 (6 bases each). Germline assignment: CDR1 LGHNA and CDR2 YSLEER. The V and J ends lost 1 base and 0 bases respectively, with 19 bases between them. CDR3 length equals 19 residues. The CDR3 loop reads CASSQVHREVTDSYNEQFF. In DNA form, the CDR3 reads TGCGCCAGCAGCCAAGTACACAGGGAGGTCACGGACTCCTACAATGAGCAGTTCTTC.

V is TRBV21-1 and J is TRBJ2-7; the table's D call of TRBD1 was not tested on the DNA. TRBV21-1 is described as a pseudogene. The CDR3 runs 15 residues. The chain's CDR3 is CASSVKGAWGYEQYF. As DNA, the CDR3 is TGTGCCAGCAGCGTAAAAGGGGCGTGGGGCTACGAGCAGTACTTC.

This chain links TRBV7-9 with TRBJ2-1; 11 nucleotides align to TRBD1. The trim removed 5 bases at V and 6 bases at J, leaving 15 bases unmatched. The CDR3 spans 18 residues. CDR1 is SEHNR, CDR2 FQNEAQ, per germline (reference sequence). CDR3 nucleotide sequence: TGTGCCAGCAGCCCTCCGGGACAGGGGGAAGATCTTTCCAATGAGCAGTTCTTC. Translated, it gives CASSPPGQGEDLSNEQFF.

This clone was seen a few times. The gene calls are TRBV4-3 and TRBJ2-7; unclear D gene. This CDR3 is built from 14 residues. Per germline, CDR1 LGHNA and CDR2 YSLEER. The V end was cut by 1 base, the J end by 2 bases, with 9 bases between. The chain's CDR3 is CASSQGELPYEQYF. The CDR3 DNA sequence: TGCGCCAGCAGCCAAGGGGAACTACCCTACGAGCAGTACTTC.

J is TRBJ2-7 and V is TRBV28; a weak D match, TRBD1 (5 bases). V was shortened by 6 bases and J by 3 bases, with 18 bases between the two germline ends. This CDR3 is built from 15 residues. The germline CDR1 and CDR2 sequences are MDHEN and SYDVKM. In DNA form, the CDR3 reads TGTGCCAGCAGCGTAAAAGGGGCGTGGGGCTACGAGCAGTACTTC. Amino acid sequence: CASSVKGAWGYEQYF.

This chain links TRBV27 with TRBJ1-5, with TRBD1 matching over 9 bases. This CDR3 has 14 amino acids. V lost 5 bases to trimming and J lost 1 base; unmatched junction nucleotides: 0. The germline V gene has CDR1 MNHEY and CDR2 SMNVEV (reference sequence). For the CDR3, the DNA is TGTGCCAGCAGTGGACAGGGGAGCAATCAGCCCCAGCATTTT. The encoded protein is CASSGQGSNQPQHF.

V gene TRBV5-1 combines with J gene TRBJ2-3; D is unresolved. The CDR3 sequence is 13 residues long. Trimming removed 5 bases at V and 2 bases at J, with 9 bases between. CDR1 is SGHRS and CDR2 is YFSETQ in the germline V gene. CDR3 bases: TGCGCCAGCAGTAGAGGAGACACAGATACGCAGTATTTT. It translates to CASSRGDTDTQYF.